This T cell receptor (beta chain) came from a study of blood T cell repertoires in COVID-19 (TCRdb year 2020). For context, the study as a whole: Samples from collaborators originated in the United States, Italy and Spain and spanned both the acute and convalescent phases of COVID-19. The prospective study material was composed of cDNA or gDNA derived from T cells, B-cell-depleted T cells, or PBMCs. Subjects who had been exposed to COVID-19, were actively infected with it, or had recovered from it provided the deeply sampled blood TCRbeta repertoires that made up the dataset. The repertoires were released in a freely available public database meant as a resource for research on the immune response to SARS-CoV-2. Samples were obtained from the ongoing ImmuneRACE study (first 160 participants) and from over 1,000 subjects provided by 6 global collaborators. The sample metadata nearly always contained a de-identified subject ID, COVID-19 status, age in years and sex. Where available, HLA class I and class II types were taken from metadata supplied by the sample provider and were not determined by assay-based typing.

With respect to this clone: What this receptor recognizes is not known. Base qualities are not recorded, but no much larger clone differs from it by a single base.

The CDR3 numbers 13 residues from cysteine through phenylalanine. The only DNA kept is the CDR3, 39 bases in frame from the first base. CDR1 is given as SGDLS and CDR2 as YYNGEE, both from the germline V gene. Germline trimming amounts to 7 bases on V and 8 bases on J, with 11 as the count of junction bases outside the gene matches. TCRbeta CDR3 regions were amplified from genomic DNA by means of the immunoSEQ Assay, a bias-controlled multiplex PCR. The source study handled its data this way. The number of nucleated cells in each sample was estimated from the amplification of reference gene primers within the assay. Sequence reads were collapsed and filtered to measure the absolute abundance of every unique TCRbeta CDR3 rearrangement. For each sample, productive Simpson clonality was calculated as the square root of Simpson's diversity index across productive rearrangements. TCRdb retrieved this table from immuneACCESS and kept in-frame rearrangements only. Not all clones are present; in checked studies, unresolved V genes account for under half, and no reason is known for the remainder. That table gives V, J and clone size, and the DNA gave D and trimming. Within this sample are about 140,000 clones, with 85% to 90% of them counted one time only. Around 10% of the sample goes to the ten largest clones.

The collaborating institutions used their own protocols to collect whole blood in K2EDTA tubes. For TCRbeta analysis, collaborators shipped samples as frozen whole blood, isolated PBMCs, or DNA extracted from either of those sample types. What the work shows at the level of the full study, not this receptor alone: How much clinical and demographic metadata was included differed by source and by participant, and the metadata was provided uncurated.

The chain employs TRBV9 and TRBJ1-2; 7 middle bases align to TRBD1. The TCR was taken from a woman over 75 with acute or convalescent COVID-19. The sample consisted of peripheral blood. Here the CDR3 is given as CASGRQGLYGYTF. DNA sequence: TGTGCCAGCGGTAGACAGGGTTTGTACGGCTACACCTTC.